Listed here are 26 T cell receptor beta chains from one sample, sequenced in a study of regulatory T cells in long-lasting Graves disease. Regarding time point: persistent/refractory GD, antithyroid drugs over 5 years with positive TRAb. PBMC RNA served as the TCR library source. Arm-PCR of CDR3 regions with iRepertoire HTBI primers generated TCR beta libraries. In TCRdb, the multiplex PCR reads were re-called with MiXCR into one record per CDR3 protein. Among 350,000 to 450,000 distinct CDR3 sequences listed, roughly 20% were seen once. The starting material was peripheral blood mononuclear cells (PBMCs), obtained when the disease was refractory, from a patient treated with antithyroid drugs. These TCRs come from a female donor with Graves disease.

The sample holds many counts of this clonotype. The chain links TRBV2 to TRBJ1-4, with 8 bases that match TRBD1. The trim removed 4 bases at V and 5 bases at J, leaving 6 bases unmatched. Germline CDR1 is SNHLY and CDR2 is FYNNEI. This CDR3 has 15 amino acids. As DNA, the CDR3 is TGTGCCAGCAGTGGTCCGACAGGGGTAAATGAAAAACTGTTTTTT. This encodes CASSGPTGVNEKLFF.

This clonotype has a count of ten or more. CDR3 protein: CASSYVGLGDEQYF. The CDR3 DNA reads TGTGCCAGCAGTTACGTGGGCCTAGGGGACGAGCAGTACTTC. The genes are TRBV6-5 and TRBJ2-7, with TRBD1 as a possible D gene (5 bases). From germline, CDR1 is MNHEY and CDR2 SVGAGI. Trimming took 2 bases from V and 5 from J, leaving 13 bases between them. This CDR3 contains 14 residues.

This clonotype was seen many times. The gene calls are TRBV28 and TRBJ2-5; the D is unclear. Germline CDR1 and CDR2: MDHEN and SYDVKM. Trimming removed 5 bases at V and 4 bases at J, with 11 bases between. The CDR3 is made up of 13 amino acids. CDR3 in amino acids: CASSITERETQYF. The DNA for the CDR3 is TGTGCCAGCAGTATTACAGAGCGAGAGACCCAGTACTTC.

The chain is built from TRBV6-2 or TRBV6-3 and TRBJ2-2; D might be TRBD2 (6 bases). In germline, CDR1 is MNHEY, CDR2 SVGEGT. CDR3 length: 13 amino acids. With 8 bases removed from V and 6 bases from J, the gap between germline ends came to 13 bases. CDR3 in amino acids: CASGGQGAGELFF. The CDR3 DNA reads as TGTGCCAGCGGAGGGCAGGGAGCCGGGGAGCTGTTTTTT.

This clonotype appeared a few times. The rearrangement uses TRBV20-1 and TRBJ1-2, with a possible D match to TRBD1 (5 bases). Germline V CDR1 and CDR2: DFQATT, SNEGSKA (reference sequence). This CDR3 is built from 12 residues. Trimming shortened V by 1 base and J by 8 bases, and 11 bases separated the two germline ends. The CDR3 nucleotides are TGCAGTGCTAGAGGAGGGGTACAGGGCTACACCTTC. It encodes CSARGGVQGYTF.

The rearrangement uses TRBV6-5 and TRBJ2-4, with D perhaps matching TRBD2 (5 bases). Gene TRBJ2-5 matches the end of the DNA better, so the J call may be wrong. The germline V gene encodes CDR1 MNHEY and CDR2 SVGAGI. The CDR3 length is 16 residues. Here the CDR3 reads CASSFWGTGIEETQYF. The CDR3 DNA reads as TGTGCCAGCAGTTTTTGGGGTACGGGAATCGAGGAGACCCAGTACTTC.

The V and J genes are TRBV28 and TRBJ2-3; D is unclear. This CDR3 is 14 amino acids long. Germline assignment: CDR1 MDHEN and CDR2 SYDVKM. V lost 7 bases and J 2 bases, leaving 13 bases between the germline ends. DNA of the CDR3: TGTGCCAGCACCCTGAGAACTACCACAGATACGCAGTATTTT. Translation: CASTLRTTTDTQYF.

This clonotype was observed a few times. The CDR3: CSGLGRGLAGANVLTF. CDR3 coding DNA: TGCAGCGGCCTGGGGCGGGGCCTCGCTGGGGCCAACGTCCTGACTTTC. This chain joins TRBV20-1 and TRBJ2-6; tentatively, D is TRBD2 (6 bases). The CDR3 is made up of 16 amino acids. In germline, CDR1 is DFQATT, CDR2 SNEGSKA (reference sequence).

This clonotype has ten or more counts. The chain links TRBV6-2 or TRBV6-3 to TRBJ2-4; tentative D call: TRBD2 (5 bases). This CDR3 spans 13 amino acids. Trimming left V 5 bases short and J 6 bases short, with 11 bases between. Germline V lookup: CDR1 MNHEY, CDR2 SVGEGT. CDR3 protein: CASSRGPGNIQYF. CDR3 coding DNA: TGTGCCAGCAGTAGAGGGCCAGGAAACATTCAGTACTTC.

This clonotype came up many times. This chain uses TRBV2 with TRBJ1-4, with D uncertain. The end of the DNA fits TRBJ1-6 better, so the J call may be wrong. Germline assignment: CDR1 SNHLY and CDR2 FYNNEI. This CDR3 has 15 residues. The CDR3 DNA is TGTGCCAGCAGTGAATTAAGTGTCTCCCGTTCACCCCTCCACTTT. Its translation is CASSELSVSRSPLHF.

The chain employs TRBV4-3 and TRBJ2-1; 8 bases match TRBD2. V gave up 0 bases and J gave up 5 bases; unmatched junction bases: 18. The CDR3 extends over 20 amino acids. Germline lookup yields CDR1 LGHNA and CDR2 YSLEER. In DNA form, the CDR3 reads TGCGCCAGCAGCCAAGATACCGGGACTAGAGGCCCGGGTGGCCACAATGAGCAGTTCTTC. This gives the protein CASSQDTGTRGPGGHNEQFF.

V is TRBV12-3 or TRBV12-4 and J is TRBJ2-2, with D possibly being TRBD1 or TRBD2 (6 bases each). V shed 6 bases and J shed 4 bases, with 15 bases lying between them. The CDR3 has 15 residues. CDR3 sequence (DNA): TGTGCCAGCAGCCCTCGAGGGGGAGGCACCGGGGAGCTGTTTTTT. Translating gives CASSPRGGGTGELFF.

The chain has TRBV7-2 and TRBJ1-3; D is unclear. V was clipped by 6 bases and J by 2 bases, with 11 bases between them. The CDR3 spans 14 residues. CDR1 is SGHTA and CDR2 is FQGNSA in the germline V gene. The CDR3 protein is CASSSRVAGNTIYF. CDR3 coding DNA: TGTGCCAGCAGTTCGAGGGTGGCTGGAAACACCATATATTTT. Together with reference TRBV7-2 and TRBJ1-3, the CDR3 gives the full variable domain: GAGVSQSPSNKVTEKGKDVELRCDPISGHTALYWYRQSLGQGLEFLIYFQGNSAPDKSGLPSDRFSAERTGGSVSTLTIQRTQQEDSAVYLCASSSRVAGNTIYFGEGSWLTVV.

Of note for this clonotype: It is likely a read error, because the conserved phenylalanine at the end of the CDR3 is missing. The rearrangement joins TRBV24-1 to TRBJ2-6, with D possibly matching TRBD1 (6 bases). Germline assignment: CDR1 KGHDR and CDR2 SFDVKD. CDR3 length equals 15 residues. Between the trimmed V and J ends, which lost 5 bases and 2 bases, there was a span of 9 bases. DNA of the CDR3: TGTGCCACCAGTGGGACAGTAGCTGGGGCCAACGTCCTGACTCTC. Translated, it gives CATSGTVAGANVLTL.

V gene TRBV11-2 combines with J gene TRBJ2-3; the match to TRBD2 covers 9 bases. Germline CDR1 is SGHAT and CDR2 is FQNNGV. With V trimmed by 5 bases and J by 0 bases, 6 bases remained unmatched. This CDR3 region has 16 residues. In DNA form, the CDR3 reads TGTGCCAGCAGCGGACTAGCGCGCGAAAGCACAGATACGCAGTATTTT. Translated: CASSGLARESTDTQYF.

The sample holds many counts of this clonotype. The CDR3 region is CASSDYTSAIGYTF. The CDR3 DNA is TGTGCCAGCAGTGACTACACCTCAGCTATCGGCTACACCTTC. V is TRBV6-2 or TRBV6-3 and J is TRBJ1-2; D is unclear. Germline V gene sequence: CDR1 MNHEY, CDR2 SVGEGT. CDR3 size: 14 residues. Trimming took off 5 bases at V and 8 bases at J, with 18 bases between the two ends.

This clonotype was counted ten times or more. The chain carries TRBV2 and TRBJ2-7; TRBD2 matches at 8 bases. Germline CDR1 is SNHLY and CDR2 is FYNNEI. The CDR3 extends over 14 amino acids. V shed 7 bases, J shed 6 bases, and the junction held 11 bases outside the gene matches. CDR3: CASIGLAGSGEQYF. CDR3 DNA sequence: TGTGCCAGCATTGGTTTAGCGGGATCGGGCGAGCAGTACTTC.

In this sample, this clonotype turned up a few times. This CDR3 is missing its conserved last phenylalanine or tryptophan, likely due to a read error. The DNA of the CDR3 is TGTGCCAGCAGGCAAGCGTCGAACACTGAAGCTTTCTCT. Its translation: CASRQASNTEAFS. This rearrangement joins TRBV2 to TRBJ1-1; D gene unclear. V lost 6 bases and J lost 1, with 9 bases in between. This CDR3 region has 13 residues. Germline V gene data show CDR1 as SNHLY and CDR2 as FYNNEI.

This chain links TRBV9 with TRBJ2-7; tentatively, D is TRBD2 (6 bases). CDR1 and CDR2 from the germline V gene are SGDLS and YYNGEE. The V and J ends lost 2 bases and 3 bases respectively, with 9 bases between them. This CDR3 spans 13 amino acids. CDR3 nucleotide sequence: TGTGCCAGCAGCGTGGGGGGAGACTACGAGCAGTACTTC. It is translated as CASSVGGDYEQYF.

This chain links TRBV19 with TRBJ1-5; 8 positions agree with TRBD1. Trimming at V came to 1 base and at J to 7 bases, leaving 9 bases not matched to a gene. In germline, CDR1 is LNHDA, CDR2 SQIVND (reference sequence). The CDR3 loop spans 16 amino acids. CDR3 loop: CASSIGTGYFKQPQHF. Here the CDR3 DNA reads TGTGCCAGTAGTATAGGGACAGGGTATTTTAAGCAGCCCCAGCATTTT.

CDR3 protein: CASSAGTSGREETQYF. CDR3 nucleotide sequence: TGTGCCAGCAGCGCTGGGACTAGCGGGCGGGAAGAGACCCAGTACTTC. The chain couples TRBV9 to TRBJ2-5, with 12 bases lining up with TRBD2. Trimming removed 3 bases from V and 3 bases from J; junction bases left unmatched: 6. This CDR3 has 16 amino acids. Germline-derived CDR1 and CDR2 are SGDLS and YYNGEE. Supplemented by reference TRBV9 and TRBJ2-5, the full variable domain reads DSGVTQTPKHLITATGQRVTLRCSPRSGDLSVYWYQQSLDQGLQFLIQYYNGEERAKGNILERFSAQQFPDLHSELNLSSLELGDSALYFCASSAGTSGREETQYFGPGTRLLVL.

The chain is built from TRBV27 and TRBJ2-1, with 12 bases matching TRBD2. Germline lookup yields CDR1 MNHEY and CDR2 SMNVEV (reference sequence). V lost 4 bases and J lost 4; bases outside the gene matches: 8. CDR3 length equals 17 residues. The CDR3 DNA follows: TGTGCCAGCAGTTCGCCTAGCGGGAGGGCCCCGTACAATGAGCAGTTCTTC. Protein: CASSSPSGRAPYNEQFF.

This clonotype was counted many times. This chain joins TRBV7-9 and TRBJ1-1; no clear D gene. The V end was cut by 3 bases, the J end by 0 bases, with 11 bases between. The CDR3 consists of 15 residues. CDR1 and CDR2 (germline): SEHNR, FQNEAQ (reference sequence). The CDR3 sequence: CASSLIGRLNTEAFF. CDR3 in DNA: TGTGCCAGCAGCTTGATCGGTCGGCTGAACACTGAAGCTTTCTTT.

The chain combines TRBV7-9 with TRBJ1-4, with D possibly matching TRBD1 (6 bases). CDR1 and CDR2 (germline): SEHNR, FQNEAQ (reference sequence). Trimming cost V 2 bases and J 7 bases, with 14 bases left between them. The CDR3 is made up of 15 amino acids. CDR3 sequence (DNA): TGTGCCAGCAGCTTAAACTGGGGGCTCGGTGAAAAACTGTTTTTT. Protein: CASSLNWGLGEKLFF.

This clonotype was found a few times. The CDR3 DNA reads TGTGCCAGCAGTCTCGGACTATACGGGGAGCTGTTTTTT. Translated: CASSLGLYGELFF. The V call is TRBV6-1, the J call TRBJ2-2; tentative D call: TRBD2 (6 bases). Trimming stripped 5 bases from V and 7 bases from J, with 11 bases between. The CDR3 has 13 residues. Germline V gene sequence: CDR1 MNHNS, CDR2 SASEGT.

The chain combines TRBV20-1 with TRBJ2-2; 11 nucleotides align to TRBD2. The CDR3 contains 14 residues. CDR1 is DFQATT and CDR2 is SNEGSKA in the germline V gene (reference sequence). V gave up 5 bases and J gave up 5 bases; unmatched junction bases: 4. CDR3 region: CSAPRTSGTGELFF. The DNA for the CDR3 is TGCAGTGCTCCTCGGACTAGCGGGACCGGGGAGCTGTTTTTT.